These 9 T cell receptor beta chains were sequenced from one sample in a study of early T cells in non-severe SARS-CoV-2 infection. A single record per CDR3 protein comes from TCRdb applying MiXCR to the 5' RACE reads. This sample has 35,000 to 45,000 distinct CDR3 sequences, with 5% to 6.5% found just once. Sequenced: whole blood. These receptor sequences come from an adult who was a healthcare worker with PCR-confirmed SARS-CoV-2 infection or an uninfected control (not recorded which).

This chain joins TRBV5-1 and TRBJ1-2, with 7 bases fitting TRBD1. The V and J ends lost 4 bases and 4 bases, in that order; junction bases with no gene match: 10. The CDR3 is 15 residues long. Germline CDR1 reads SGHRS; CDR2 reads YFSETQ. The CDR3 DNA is TGCGCCAGCAGCCCGGCGGCCGGACAGGCCTATGGCTACACCTTC. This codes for CASSPAAGQAYGYTF.

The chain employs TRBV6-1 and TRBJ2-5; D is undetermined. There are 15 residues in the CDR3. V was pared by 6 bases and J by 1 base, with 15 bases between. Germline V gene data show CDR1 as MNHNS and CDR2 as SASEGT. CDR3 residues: CASSPPPRSQETQYF. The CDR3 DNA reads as TGTGCCAGCAGCCCCCCACCACGGTCCCAAGAGACCCAGTACTTC.

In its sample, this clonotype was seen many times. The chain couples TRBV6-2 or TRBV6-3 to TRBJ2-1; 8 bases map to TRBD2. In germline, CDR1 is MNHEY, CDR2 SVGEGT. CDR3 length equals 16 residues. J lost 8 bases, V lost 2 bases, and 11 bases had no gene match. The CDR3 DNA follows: TGTGCCAGCAGTTACGTGGGTAGCGGGGTTGGAGATGAGCAGTTCTTC. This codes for CASSYVGSGVGDEQFF.

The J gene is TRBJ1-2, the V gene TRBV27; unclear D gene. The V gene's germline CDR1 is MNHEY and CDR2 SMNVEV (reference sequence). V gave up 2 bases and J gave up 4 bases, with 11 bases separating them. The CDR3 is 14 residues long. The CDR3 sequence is CASSLRRPLYGYTF. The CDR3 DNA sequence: TGTGCCAGCAGTTTACGTCGGCCGCTCTATGGCTACACCTTC.

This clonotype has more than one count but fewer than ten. This CDR3 is CATSDLWDKKNTEAFF. The CDR3 nucleotides are TGTGCCACCAGTGATTTATGGGACAAAAAGAACACTGAAGCTTTCTTT. The chain has TRBV24-1 and TRBJ1-1, with D maybe TRBD1 (6 bases). Trimming removed 1 base from V and 1 base from J, with 12 bases in between. CDR1 and CDR2 (germline): KGHDR, SFDVKD. This CDR3 contains 16 residues.

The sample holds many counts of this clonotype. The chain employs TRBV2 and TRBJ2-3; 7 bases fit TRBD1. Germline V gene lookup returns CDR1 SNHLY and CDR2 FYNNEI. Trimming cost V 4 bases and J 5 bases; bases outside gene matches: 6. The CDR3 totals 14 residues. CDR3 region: CASSAGQPGDTQYF. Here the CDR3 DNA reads TGTGCCAGCAGTGCGGGACAGCCTGGAGATACGCAGTATTTT.

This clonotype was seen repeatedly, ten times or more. In DNA, the CDR3 is TGTGCCAGCTCTTGGGATGTGAGAAACGAGCAGTACTTC. It specifies CASSWDVRNEQYF. The chain links TRBV2 to TRBJ2-7; D is unclear. V was shortened by 8 bases and J by 5 bases, with 16 bases between the two germline ends. The CDR3 has 13 residues. CDR1 is SNHLY, CDR2 FYNNEI, per germline.

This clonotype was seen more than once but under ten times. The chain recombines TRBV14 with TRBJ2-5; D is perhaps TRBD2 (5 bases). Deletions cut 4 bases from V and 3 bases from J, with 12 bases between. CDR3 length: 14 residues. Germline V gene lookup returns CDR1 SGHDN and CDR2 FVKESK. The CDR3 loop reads CASSRLSGEETQYF. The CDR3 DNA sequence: TGTGCCAGCAGCCGTCTCTCCGGGGAAGAGACCCAGTACTTC. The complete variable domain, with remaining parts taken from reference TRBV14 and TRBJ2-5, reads EAGVTQFPSHSVIEKGQTVTLRCDPISGHDNLYWYRRVMGKEIKFLLHFVKESKQDESGMPNNRFLAERTGGTYSTLKVQPAELEDSGVYFCASSRLSGEETQYFGPGTRLLVL.

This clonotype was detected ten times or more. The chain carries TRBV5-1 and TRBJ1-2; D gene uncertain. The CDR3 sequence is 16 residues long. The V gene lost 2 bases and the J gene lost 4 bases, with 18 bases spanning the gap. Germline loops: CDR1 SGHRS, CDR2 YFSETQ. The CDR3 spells CASSFNTVEAIYGYTF. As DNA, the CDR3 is TGCGCCAGCAGCTTTAACACGGTGGAGGCCATCTATGGCTACACCTTC. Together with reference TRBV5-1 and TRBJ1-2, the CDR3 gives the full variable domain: KAGVTQTPRYLIKTRGQQVTLSCSPISGHRSVSWYQQTPGQGLQFLFEYFSETQRNKGNFPGRFSGRQFSNSRSEMNVSTLELGDSALYLCASSFNTVEAIYGYTFGSGTRLTVV.